Each of the 6 T cell receptor beta chains below was sequenced from the same sample in a study of blood T cell repertoires in COVID-19. The table came from immunoSEQ multiplex PCR; TCRdb's copy has only in-frame clones and leaves some out. The table records approximately 280,000 clones, around nine tenths of them present only once. Material for sequencing was peripheral blood. These receptors were obtained from a woman aged 60 to 75 with acute or convalescent COVID-19.

Only a few counts were recorded for this clone. V and J are TRBV19 and TRBJ1-5; 10 bases are a match to TRBD1. The CDR3 contains 17 residues. CDR1 LNHDA and CDR2 SQIVND come from the germline V gene (reference sequence). The V gene end was trimmed by 3 bases and the J gene end by 0 bases; junction bases not matched to a gene: 5. Here the CDR3 reads CASSIPTGGLSNQPQHF. The CDR3 DNA sequence: TGTGCCAGTAGTATCCCGACAGGGGGCCTTAGCAATCAGCCCCAGCATTTT.

For the CDR3, the DNA is TGTGCCAGCAGCAGAGACGGGACAAACAATCAGCCCCAGCATTTT. Translation: CASSRDGTNNQPQHF. V gene TRBV6-5 combines with J gene TRBJ1-5; D may be TRBD1 (6 bases). The CDR3 sequence is 15 residues long. In germline, CDR1 is MNHEY, CDR2 SVGAGI. Deletions cut 6 bases from V and 3 bases from J, with 15 bases between.

The rearrangement uses TRBV19 and TRBJ2-1; 10 bases line up with TRBD2. The germline V gene has CDR1 LNHDA and CDR2 SQIVND (reference sequence). The junction had 9 bases not matched to a gene; V was cut back by 8 bases and J by 5 bases. The length of the CDR3 is 15 residues. Here the CDR3 DNA reads TGTGCCAGTCACCCCGGGACTAGCGCCCACAATGAGCAGTTCTTC. Translation: CASHPGTSAHNEQFF.

The chain employs TRBV27 and TRBJ2-7; 7 nucleotides match TRBD1. J lost 4 bases, V lost 2 bases, and 8 bases had no gene match. The CDR3 extends over 15 amino acids. CDR1 and CDR2 (germline): MNHEY, SMNVEV (reference sequence). CDR3 in DNA: TGTGCCAGCAGTTTAAGTGGTTCAGGGGGATACGAGCAGTACTTC. Amino acids: CASSLSGSGGYEQYF.

The chain recombines TRBV27 with TRBJ1-2, with TRBD1 as a possible D gene (5 bases). The CDR3 has 13 amino acids. Germline loops: CDR1 MNHEY, CDR2 SMNVEV (reference sequence). The germline V and J ends were trimmed by 8 bases and 1 base, with 11 bases remaining between them. CDR3 bases: TGTGCCAGCGGTGACAGATTTAACTATGGCTACACCTTC. Encoded protein: CASGDRFNYGYTF.

This chain uses TRBV3-1 (or the pseudogene TRBV3-2) with TRBJ1-2, with 7 bases lining up with TRBD1. Germline assignment: CDR1 LGHDT and CDR2 YNNKEL (reference sequence). The CDR3 is made up of 13 amino acids. The J segment lost 4 bases and the V segment lost 3 bases, leaving 2 bases of the junction unmatched. CDR3 in amino acids: CASSQTGFYGYTF. CDR3 DNA: TGTGCCAGCAGCCAGACAGGGTTCTATGGCTACACCTTC.